These 7 T cell receptor beta chains originate from one sample sequenced in a study of blood T cell repertoires in COVID-19. TCRdb's copy holds only in-frame clones and misses some; the assay was immunoSEQ multiplex PCR. The sample lists 200,000 or so clones, about 88% seen once, with approximately 1.8% in the top ten. Sequenced: peripheral blood. The source of these receptors is a man between 65 and 80 years old with acute or convalescent COVID-19.

A single count supports this clone. The gene calls are TRBV6-5 and TRBJ2-1, with D uncertain. The CDR3 totals 13 residues. The germline V gene encodes CDR1 MNHEY and CDR2 SVGAGI. Trimming removed 0 bases from V and 6 bases from J, with 6 bases in between. DNA for the CDR3: TGTGCCAGCAGTTACTCGTTCGGCAATGAGCAGTTCTTC. This sequence encodes CASSYSFGNEQFF.

This sequence joins TRBV27 and TRBJ2-7, with 8 bases aligning to TRBD2. CDR3 length equals 18 residues. The germline CDR1 and CDR2 sequences are MNHEY and SMNVEV (reference sequence). The V segment lost 2 bases and the J segment 2 bases; nucleotides outside the gene matches: 14. The DNA of the CDR3 is TGTGCCAGCAGTTTAACATCCGCGGGAGGTGCTCTCCCCTACGAGCAGTACTTC. Protein product: CASSLTSAGGALPYEQYF.

The rearrangement links TRBV19 to TRBJ2-3; D call uncertain. Germline loops: CDR1 LNHDA, CDR2 SQIVND (reference sequence). The CDR3 runs 11 residues. V gave up 2 bases and J gave up 5 bases, with 2 bases separating them. The CDR3 loop is CASSILDTQYF. The CDR3 DNA follows: TGTGCCAGTAGTATACTAGATACGCAGTATTTT.

The V gene is TRBV7-9, the J gene TRBJ2-1; the D gene is possibly TRBD2 (5 bases). The CDR3 covers 15 residues. Looked up from germline, CDR1 is SEHNR and CDR2 is FQNEAQ (reference sequence). V was clipped by 5 bases and J by 2 bases, with 13 bases between them. The CDR3 DNA follows: TGTGCCAGCAGCCCCTCGTCGGGGACCTACAATGAGCAGTTCTTC. Translation: CASSPSSGTYNEQFF. The full variable domain, rest sourced from reference TRBV7-9 and TRBJ2-1, is DTGVSQNPRHKITKRGQNVTFRCDPISEHNRLYWYRQTLGQGPEFLTYFQNEAQLEKSRLLSDRFSAERPKGSFSTLEIQRTEQGDSAMYLCASSPSSGTYNEQFFGPGTRLTVL.

V and J are TRBV5-1 and TRBJ2-7; D call uncertain. CDR1 is SGHRS, CDR2 YFSETQ, per germline. The CDR3 sequence is 15 residues long. The ends were cut back, 0 bases at V and 0 bases at J, with 10 bases in the middle. This CDR3 is CASSLVEAVSYEQYF. CDR3 DNA sequence: TGCGCCAGCAGCTTGGTTGAGGCAGTCTCCTACGAGCAGTACTTC.

The chain links TRBV6-5 to TRBJ2-2, with D possibly matching TRBD1 (7 bases). This CDR3 comprises 15 residues. Germline V gene data show CDR1 as MNHEY and CDR2 as SVGAGI. Trimming removed 2 bases from V and 7 bases from J, with 14 bases in between. The chain's CDR3 is CASSYVDREVGELFF. The DNA of the CDR3 is TGTGCCAGCAGTTACGTCGACAGGGAGGTCGGGGAGCTGTTTTTT.

The chain joins TRBV7-2 to TRBJ1-1; a possible D gene is TRBD1 (5 bases). Deletions cut 1 base from V and 6 bases from J, with 9 bases between. CDR3 size: 13 residues. The V gene's germline CDR1 is SGHTA and CDR2 FQGNSA. The CDR3 here is CASSLGGVAEAFF. Here the CDR3 DNA reads TGTGCCAGCAGCTTAGGGGGGGTCGCTGAAGCTTTCTTT.